The subject of this entry is one T cell receptor beta chain. No antigen is known for it. This sequence may be a read error, since a much larger clone differs from it by one base. This sample stems from a study of Graves' ophthalmopathy and Graves' hyperthyroidism. PBMCs were density-gradient isolated from roughly 10 ml fresh blood. CDR1 is SNHLY, CDR2 FYNNEI, per germline. The CDR3 has 15 residues. General study results and limits: Predictions made by the model for ophthalmopathy progression reached 70.59% sensitivity and around 72% specificity.

Amplification of the TCR beta CDR3 regions used RNA transcripts (as template). HTBI-primed first-round RT-PCR preceded second-round multiplex PCR. One entry per CDR3 protein, called by TCRdb with MiXCR from the multiplex PCR reads. The table has about 740,000 distinct CDR3 sequences, around 40% seen once; the top ten hold 44%. The origin of this receptor is an adult man with Graves' ophthalmopathy. The chain links TRBV2 to TRBJ1-2; the match to TRBD1 covers 7 bases. The sample consisted of peripheral blood. This CDR3 is CTSTNPGTENYGYTF. CDR3 DNA sequence: TGTACCAGCACCAACCCCGGGACAGAGAACTATGGCTACACCTTC. Full variable domain (missing parts from reference TRBV2 and TRBJ1-2): EPEVTQTPSHQVTQMGQEVILRCVPISNHLYFYWYRQILGQKVEFLVSFYNNEISEKSEIFDDQFSVERPDGSNFTLKIRSTKLEDSAMYFCTSTNPGTENYGYTFGSGTRLTVV.